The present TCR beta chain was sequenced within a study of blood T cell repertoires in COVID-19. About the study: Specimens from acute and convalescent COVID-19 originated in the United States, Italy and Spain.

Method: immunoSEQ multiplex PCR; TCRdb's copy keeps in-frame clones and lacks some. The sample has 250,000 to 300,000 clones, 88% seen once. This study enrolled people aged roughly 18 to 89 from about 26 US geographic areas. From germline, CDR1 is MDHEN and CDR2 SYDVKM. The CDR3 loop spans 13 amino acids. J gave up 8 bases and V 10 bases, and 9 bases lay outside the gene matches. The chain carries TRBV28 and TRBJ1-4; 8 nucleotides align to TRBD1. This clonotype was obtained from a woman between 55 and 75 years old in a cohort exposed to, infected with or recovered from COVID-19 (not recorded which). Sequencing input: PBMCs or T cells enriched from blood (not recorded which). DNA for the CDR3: TGTGCCACCCAGACAGGGGCGCGGGAAAAACTGTTTTTT. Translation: CATQTGAREKLFF.